The sequence of this TCR beta chain was determined in a study of CD8 T cells in ankylosing spondylitis. Findings and limits, study-wide: Eight highly homologous variants formed a TCR beta motif that appeared characteristic of ankylosing spondylitis blood. Enrichment of disease-linked clones was reportedly significant in matched ankylosing spondylitis synovial fluid.

TCRdb used MiXCR to reprocess the 5' RACE reads, holding one entry per CDR3 protein. Here the sample spans 250,000 to 350,000 distinct CDR3 sequences, 20% being singletons. In its sample, this clonotype was seen a few times. The antigen is not known. CDR3 length: 16 amino acids. The germline V gene has CDR1 SGHTA and CDR2 FQGNSA. V lost 1 base, J lost 0 bases, and 10 bases lay in between. This sequence was found in a female donor with ankylosing spondylitis or in good health (not recorded which). The sequencing sample was made of blood, either unsorted or a sorted T cell fraction (not recorded which). This chain joins TRBV7-2 and TRBJ1-3; D is unresolved. DNA of the CDR3: TGTGCCAGCAGCTTAGAGTGGCATCCCTCTGGAAACACCATATATTTT. Its translation: CASSLEWHPSGNTIYF.